This TCR beta chain is drawn from a study of metastatic and nonmetastatic thyroid tumors. Germline CDR1 and CDR2: SGHKS and YYEKEE (reference sequence). Trimming removed 4 bases from V and 3 bases from J; junction bases left unmatched: 3. This CDR3 has 14 residues. Among the patients, none had received any treatment before thyroid surgery. TCRdb re-called the PCR reads through MiXCR. The sample has some 16,000 clones, about 30% seen once. V is TRBV5-5 and J is TRBJ2-7; 11 bases agree with TRBD1. This sequence originates from a male donor with papillary thyroid cancer or a benign thyroid nodule (not recorded which). Some clones in this sample may be carry-over from other donors' samples. The sequencing input was tumor tissue. The CDR3 loop reads CASSGGTGGYEQYF. The CDR3 coding sequence is TGTGCCAGCAGCGGAGGGACAGGGGGCTACGAGCAGTACTTC.